The present TCR beta chain was sequenced within a study of CD8+CD57+ T cells in acquired aplastic anemia (dated by TCRdb to the late 2010s). For the study in its entirety: DNA extracted from sorted CD4+ and CD8+ cells had a mean of roughly 3.3 ug, with a range of roughly 0.19 to 27.4 ug. A CD8+CD57+ expansion meant a frequency higher than the mean frequency seen in healthy subjects. Overall study outcomes, separate from this receptor: Between patients and healthy controls, no significant difference in CD8+ Simpson's diversity was found (P=0.060). Some 31 CD8+ CDR3 sequences were shared between patients and controls but appeared highly expressed in patients and within their immunodominant clones.

CDR1 and CDR2, looked up from the germline V gene, are SGHVS and FQNEAQ. Its CDR3 holds 16 amino acids, cysteine through phenylalanine. Of the read, only the CDR3 DNA is kept; its 48 bases are in frame from base 1. Genomic DNA served as template for TCR beta VDJ combination and CDR3 sequence profiling. An Illumina HiSeq 2000 was used for TCR repertoire sequencing. Per the source publication's procedure: Repertoire assessment relied on Simpson's diversity index, CDR3 size and DJ length profiles, and TRBV/TRBJ rearrangement plots. The most abundant DNA sequence in the deep sequencing data was defined as the immunodominant clone. CDR3 amino acid sequences were checked for sharing between subjects and were compared against published repertoires and the VDJdb database. TCRdb passed the public sequencing reads through fastp at Q25 and MiXCR, retaining productive beta sequences. Identical CDR3 proteins give one entry, which carries the most common genes and DNA. The V and J calls were determined by TCRdb, not by the authors. In all, the sample holds roughly 200,000 distinct CDR3 sequences, and 65% of those were seen once. The top ten clonotypes cover around 50% of the sample.

Comments on this clonotype: The antigen it recognizes is unknown. Mismatch with germline at one junction end may stem from a read error.

Flow cytometry had shown CD8+CD57+ cell expansion in the patients selected for sequencing. All patients had severe acquired aplastic anemia diagnosed by International Study of Aplastic Anemia and Agranulocytosis and Camitta criteria. No therapy had been received by the patients at the time of blood sampling. In this study, sorted CD4+ and CD8+ T cells from the blood of healthy subjects and of severe aplastic anemia patients had their TCR repertoires deep-sequenced. Patients were enrolled in the USA under clinicaltrials.gov protocols 00001620, 01623167, 00001397, 00071045, 00081523 and 00961064. Ficoll-Paque density gradient centrifugation was used to isolate peripheral blood mononuclear cells. Before DNA was extracted, CD4+ and CD8+ T cells were sorted using either FACS or magnetic beads.

The chain is encoded by TRBV7-8 joined to TRBJ1-6, with 7 junctional bases fitting TRBD1. Specimen: sorted CD4+, CD8+, or CD8+CD57+ T cells (not recorded which) from PBMCs. The sequence derives from a human donor with aplastic anemia. The sequence in DNA is TGTGCCAGCAGCCGTTCCCGGGACAGCAGTAATTCACCCCTCCTCTTT. This translates into CASSRSRDSSNSPLLF.